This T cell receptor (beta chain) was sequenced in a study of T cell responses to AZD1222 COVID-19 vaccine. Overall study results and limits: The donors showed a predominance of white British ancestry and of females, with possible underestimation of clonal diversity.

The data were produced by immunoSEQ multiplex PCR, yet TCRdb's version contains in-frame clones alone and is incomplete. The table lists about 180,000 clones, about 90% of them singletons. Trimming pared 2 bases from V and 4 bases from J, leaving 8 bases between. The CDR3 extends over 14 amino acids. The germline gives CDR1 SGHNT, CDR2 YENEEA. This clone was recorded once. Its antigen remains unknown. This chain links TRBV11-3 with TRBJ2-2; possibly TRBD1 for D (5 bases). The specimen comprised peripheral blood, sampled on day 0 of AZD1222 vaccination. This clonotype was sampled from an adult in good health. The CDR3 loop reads CASSLSRGTGELFF. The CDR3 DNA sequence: TGTGCCAGCAGCTTAAGTAGGGGCACCGGGGAGCTGTTTTTT. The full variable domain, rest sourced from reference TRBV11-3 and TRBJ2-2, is EAGVVQSPRYKIIEKKQPVAFWCNPISGHNTLYWYLQNLGQGPELLIRYENEEAVDDSQLPKDRFSAERLKGVDSTLKIQPAELGDSAVYLCASSLSRGTGELFFGEGSRLTVL.